Each of the 19 T cell receptor beta chains below was sequenced from the same sample in a study of OX40 agonist ivuxolimab in advanced cancers. The method was immunoSEQ multiplex PCR; TCRdb's version includes in-frame clones alone and lacks a portion of them. The data show approximately 100,000 clones, about nine tenths seen once. The sample in question was CD4+ or CD8+ T cells sorted from blood, obtained in a trial of the OX40 agonist ivuxolimab. Source of these receptors: an adult with an advanced solid tumor such as melanoma, head and neck, liver or kidney cancer.

The chain carries TRBV5-8 and TRBJ1-1; TRBD1 matches at 9 bases. The CDR3 contains 14 residues. From germline, CDR1 is SGHTS and CDR2 YDEGEE. J was trimmed by 5 bases and V by 3 bases; bases with no gene match: 5. CDR3 DNA: TGTGCCAGCAGCTGGGGACAGGGTCGGACTGAAGCTTTCTTT. Protein product: CASSWGQGRTEAFF.

V and J are TRBV7-2 and TRBJ1-1, with D possibly TRBD1 on 5 matching bases. Germline values: CDR1 SGHTA, CDR2 FQGNSA. V dropped 0 bases and J dropped 5 bases, with 10 bases sitting between them. The CDR3 totals 14 residues. The CDR3 bases are TGTGCCAGCAGCTTAGCAGGGGCGCAAACTGAAGCTTTCTTT. Amino acid sequence: CASSLAGAQTEAFF.

The rearrangement uses TRBV20-1 and TRBJ1-1; D not certain. Trimming took 6 bases from V and 7 from J, leaving 9 bases between them. Germline CDR1 reads DFQATT; CDR2 reads SNEGSKA (reference sequence). The CDR3 runs to 10 residues. The CDR3 loop reads CSAQHHEAFF. The CDR3 DNA reads as TGCAGTGCCCAACATCATGAAGCTTTCTTT.

The chain is built from TRBV7-2 and TRBJ1-5, with TRBD1 as a possible D gene (6 bases). V was pared by 1 base and J by 5 bases, with 12 bases between. The CDR3 sequence is 15 residues long. Looked up from germline, CDR1 is SGHTA and CDR2 is FQGNSA. The CDR3 reads CASSLGGASHQPQHF. CDR3 sequence (DNA): TGTGCCAGCAGCTTAGGGGGGGCGAGCCATCAGCCCCAGCATTTT. The full variable domain, rest sourced from reference TRBV7-2 and TRBJ1-5, is GAGVSQSPSNKVTEKGKDVELRCDPISGHTALYWYRQSLGQGLEFLIYFQGNSAPDKSGLPSDRFSAERTGGSVSTLTIQRTQQEDSAVYLCASSLGGASHQPQHFGDGTRLSIL.

This rearrangement joins TRBV7-2 to TRBJ2-5; 9 bases are a match to TRBD2. Germline trimming cut 4 bases from V and 2 bases from J; bases unmatched to any gene: 5. There are 15 residues in the CDR3. Per the germline V gene, CDR1 is SGHTA and CDR2 is FQGNSA. CDR3 sequence reads: CASSSRTSVQETQYF. The CDR3 bases are TGTGCCAGCAGCTCCCGGACTAGCGTTCAAGAGACCCAGTACTTC.

The chain carries TRBV9 and TRBJ1-1; 10 bases are shared with TRBD1. The CDR3 totals 13 residues. Germline V gene lookup returns CDR1 SGDLS and CDR2 YYNGEE. J gave up 6 bases and V 3 bases, and 2 bases lay outside the gene matches. The CDR3 coding sequence is TGTGCCAGCAGCGCTGGACAGGGGGCTGAAGCTTTCTTT. It codes for CASSAGQGAEAFF.

The gene calls are TRBV5-1 and TRBJ1-1, with D perhaps TRBD1 (5 bases). Trimming left V 4 bases short and J 7 bases short, with 14 bases between. The CDR3 runs 13 residues. The germline V gene has CDR1 SGHRS and CDR2 YFSETQ. Here the CDR3 reads CASSTSAGGEAFF. CDR3 sequence (DNA): TGCGCCAGCAGCACGAGTGCTGGGGGTGAAGCTTTCTTT.

The CDR3 DNA reads TGTGCCAGCAGCTTCGGGAGGGGCCCGCTTCGATCGTCGGGTACGCAGTATTTT. Its translation is CASSFGRGPLRSSGTQYF. The genes are TRBV11-2 and TRBJ2-3; TRBD2 agrees at 8 bases. The CDR3 consists of 18 residues. V shed 3 bases and J 8 bases; nucleotides not matched to a gene: 19. Germline V gene sequence: CDR1 SGHAT, CDR2 FQNNGV.

The genes are TRBV6-5 and TRBJ2-7; perhaps D is TRBD1 or TRBD2 (5 bases each). The germline gives CDR1 MNHEY, CDR2 SVGAGI. This CDR3 is 16 amino acids long. The V and J ends lost 0 bases and 3 bases respectively, with 15 bases between them. The CDR3 loop reads CASSYSGRRGDYEQYF. The CDR3 bases are TGTGCCAGCAGTTACTCGGGCCGTAGAGGGGACTACGAGCAGTACTTC.

The chain has TRBV30 and TRBJ1-2, with D unresolved. V was pared by 2 bases and J by 4 bases, with 11 bases between. CDR1 is GTSNPN, CDR2 SVGIG, per germline (reference sequence). The CDR3 covers 13 residues. The DNA for the CDR3 is TGTGCCTGGAGTTCCAGGTCCGGCTATGGCTACACCTTC. This encodes CAWSSRSGYGYTF. The variable domain in full, completed from reference TRBV30 and TRBJ1-2, reads SQTIHQWPATLVQPVGSPLSLECTVEGTSNPNLYWYRQAAGRGLQLLFYSVGIGQISSEVPQNLSASRPQDRQFILSSKKLLLSDSGFYLCAWSSRSGYGYTFGSGTRLTVV.

The chain uses TRBV9 and TRBJ1-1, with D possibly matching TRBD1 (5 bases). V dropped 0 bases and J dropped 2 bases, with 11 bases sitting between them. The CDR3 has 15 residues. The V gene's germline CDR1 is SGDLS and CDR2 YYNGEE. The CDR3 coding sequence is TGTGCCAGCAGCGTAGGAGGAGGGGCAAACACTGAAGCTTTCTTT. It yields the protein CASSVGGGANTEAFF.

The rearrangement joins TRBV5-4 to TRBJ2-3, with D perhaps matching TRBD1 or TRBD2 (5 bases each). Trimming shortened V by 4 bases and J by 4 bases, and 13 bases separated the two germline ends. Looked up from germline, CDR1 is SGHNT and CDR2 is YYREEE (reference sequence). The CDR3 extends over 14 amino acids. The DNA for the CDR3 is TGTGCCAGCAGCCGGGACCGAAGGGCAGATACGCAGTATTTT. As protein: CASSRDRRADTQYF.

V is TRBV10-2 and J is TRBJ1-4; 9 nucleotides agree with TRBD1. CDR3 length: 14 amino acids. Trimming removed 6 bases from V and 7 bases from J; junction bases left unmatched: 6. Germline V gene sequence: CDR1 WSHSY, CDR2 SAAADI. CDR3 in DNA: TGCGCCAGCAGCGTTGACAGGGGGAGTGAAAAACTGTTTTTT. Amino acid sequence: CASSVDRGSEKLFF.

The chain recombines TRBV25-1 with TRBJ1-1; tentative D call: TRBD1 (5 bases). This CDR3 comprises 13 residues. Trimming left V 6 bases short and J 4 bases short, with 12 bases between. The V gene's germline CDR1 is MGHDK and CDR2 SYGVNS. In nucleotides, the CDR3 is TGTGCCAGCAGGCGGGGGGGGAGCACTGAAGCTTTCTTT. This sequence encodes CASRRGGSTEAFF.

V and J are TRBV28 and TRBJ1-2; the match to TRBD1 covers 9 bases. The CDR3 runs to 15 residues. The junction had 8 bases not matched to a gene; V was cut back by 2 bases and J by 7 bases. Germline-derived CDR1 and CDR2 are MDHEN and SYDVKM. The CDR3, as DNA: TGTGCCAGCAGTTTAGGAGGGGGACAGGGATTTGGCTACACCTTC. Protein sequence: CASSLGGGQGFGYTF.

The chain joins TRBV7-2 to TRBJ2-7; D is possibly TRBD2 (7 bases). Germline values: CDR1 SGHTA, CDR2 FQGNSA. Trimming pared 4 bases from V and 4 bases from J, leaving 14 bases between. The CDR3 loop spans 14 amino acids. The CDR3 DNA follows: TGTGCCAGCAGCTCACAGGGAGGGGGATACGAGCAGTACTTC. Encoded protein: CASSSQGGGYEQYF.

In its sample, this clone was seen a few times. The J gene is TRBJ1-3, the V gene TRBV5-4; D possibly corresponds to TRBD1 (5 bases). The V end lost 2 bases, the J end lost 0 bases, and 12 bases lay between the germline ends. Germline CDR1 is SGHNT and CDR2 is YYREEE (reference sequence). The CDR3 extends over 16 amino acids. The CDR3 spells CASSFGTWLSGNTIYF. In DNA, the CDR3 is TGTGCCAGCAGCTTCGGGACCTGGCTCTCTGGAAACACCATATATTTT.

This chain connects TRBV7-2 to TRBJ2-3; 8 bases are shared with TRBD1. Germline CDR1 SGHTA, CDR2 FQGNSA. This CDR3 region has 15 residues. V dropped 5 bases and J dropped 3; count of bases not matched to a gene: 7. CDR3 region: CASSPQGAKTDTQYF. CDR3 DNA: TGTGCCAGCAGCCCTCAGGGGGCGAAAACAGATACGCAGTATTTT. Full variable domain (outside the CDR3, taken from reference TRBV7-2 and TRBJ2-3): GAGVSQSPSNKVTEKGKDVELRCDPISGHTALYWYRQSLGQGLEFLIYFQGNSAPDKSGLPSDRFSAERTGGSVSTLTIQRTQQEDSAVYLCASSPQGAKTDTQYFGPGTRLTVL.

This clone was seen once. This sequence joins TRBV11-3 and TRBJ2-3; 12 nucleotides align to TRBD2. The CDR3 is made up of 19 amino acids. From germline, CDR1 is SGHNT and CDR2 YENEEA. The trim removed 4 bases at V and 0 bases at J, leaving 11 bases unmatched. The CDR3 here is CASSYGLAGLGLSTDTQYF. CDR3 nucleotide sequence: TGTGCCAGCAGCTACGGACTAGCGGGACTCGGGTTGAGCACAGATACGCAGTATTTT.